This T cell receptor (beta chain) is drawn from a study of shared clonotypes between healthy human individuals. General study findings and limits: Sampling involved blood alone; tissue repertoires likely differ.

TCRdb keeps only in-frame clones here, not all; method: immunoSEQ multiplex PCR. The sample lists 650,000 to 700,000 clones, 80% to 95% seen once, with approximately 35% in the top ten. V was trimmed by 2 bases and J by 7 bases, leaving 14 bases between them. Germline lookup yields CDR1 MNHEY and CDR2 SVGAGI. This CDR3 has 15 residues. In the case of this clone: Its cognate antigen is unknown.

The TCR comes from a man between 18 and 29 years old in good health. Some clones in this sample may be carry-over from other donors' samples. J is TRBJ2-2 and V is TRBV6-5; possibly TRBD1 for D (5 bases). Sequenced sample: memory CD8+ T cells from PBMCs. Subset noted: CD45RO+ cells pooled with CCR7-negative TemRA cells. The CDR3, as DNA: TGTGCCAGCAGTTACGGCCAGGGCATGGTCGGGGAGCTGTTTTTT. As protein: CASSYGQGMVGELFF.